A single sample gave rise to the 15 T cell receptor beta chains below, sequenced in a study of cytomegalovirus exposure and HLA in healthy donors. This PCR relied on a set of 60 Vbeta primers and 13 Jbeta primers. Measured with immunoSEQ multiplex PCR; TCRdb has only the in-frame clones, and not every one. The sample records roughly 100,000 clones, 55% to 70% being singletons. Source material: PBMCs. The receptors come from a boy aged 5-17 years in good health and CMV-seropositive.

The gene calls are TRBV19 and TRBJ1-5, with a weak D call TRBD1 (5 bases). The germline V and J ends were trimmed by 3 bases and 1 base, with 10 bases remaining between them. The CDR3 has 15 residues. From germline, CDR1 is LNHDA and CDR2 SQIVND (reference sequence). CDR3: CASSMLGLSNQPQHF. The DNA for the CDR3 is TGTGCCAGTAGTATGTTGGGGCTAAGCAATCAGCCCCAGCATTTT.

The chain employs TRBV27 and TRBJ1-2, with D tentatively TRBD1 (5 bases). CDR1 is MNHEY and CDR2 is SMNVEV in the germline V gene (reference sequence). This CDR3 comprises 13 residues. The germline V and J ends were trimmed by 3 bases and 7 bases, with 12 bases remaining between them. This chain's CDR3 is CASSFFIGAGYTF. CDR3 DNA: TGTGCCAGCAGTTTTTTCATTGGGGCTGGCTACACCTTC.

The chain couples TRBV5-4 to TRBJ2-7, with TRBD1 matching 9 bases. J lost 1 base, V lost 6 bases, and 2 bases had no gene match. Germline V gives CDR1 SGHNT, CDR2 YYREEE (reference sequence). The CDR3 has 13 amino acids. The CDR3 region is CASKGTGSYEQYF. As DNA, the CDR3 is TGTGCCAGCAAAGGGACAGGGTCCTACGAGCAGTACTTC.

The V gene is TRBV19, the J gene TRBJ1-5, with TRBD1 matching over 11 bases. Trimming removed 5 bases from V and 0 bases from J; junction bases left unmatched: 6. The germline gives CDR1 LNHDA, CDR2 SQIVND (reference sequence). This CDR3 spans 17 amino acids. In DNA form, the CDR3 reads TGTGCCAGTAGTCCCCGGACAGGGGGCCTTAGCAATCAGCCCCAGCATTTT. Protein sequence: CASSPRTGGLSNQPQHF.

Only a few counts were recorded for this clone. The junction departs from the called germline gene at one end, perhaps through a read error. V gene TRBV20-1 combines with J gene TRBJ1-2; 7 nucleotides line up with TRBD1. Germline assignment: CDR1 DFQATT and CDR2 SNEGSKA (reference sequence). This CDR3 is built from 10 residues. The DNA of the CDR3 is TGCAGTGCCAAGGGACAGTTCACCCCATTC. It is translated as CSAKGQFTPF.

V and J are TRBV6-1 and TRBJ2-7; D may be TRBD1 (7 bases). The CDR3 length is 15 residues. V gave up 0 bases and J gave up 0 bases, with 9 bases separating them. Germline CDR1 is MNHNS and CDR2 is SASEGT. The CDR3 sequence: CASSEAQGGSYEQYF. Here the CDR3 DNA reads TGTGCCAGCAGTGAAGCTCAGGGGGGCTCCTACGAGCAGTACTTC.

This rearrangement joins TRBV7-8 to TRBJ2-1, with D perhaps matching TRBD1 (6 bases). V dropped 5 bases and J dropped 3 bases, with 14 bases sitting between them. The CDR3 consists of 15 residues. Germline V gives CDR1 SGHVS, CDR2 FQNEAQ. The CDR3: CASSARQGIYNEQFF. Written as DNA, the CDR3 is TGTGCCAGCAGCGCGAGGCAGGGGATCTACAATGAGCAGTTCTTC.

The chain links TRBV30 to TRBJ2-7, with TRBD2 as a possible D gene (5 bases). V lost 2 bases to trimming and J lost 2 bases, with 7 bases between them. The CDR3 has 12 amino acids. Germline CDR1 reads GTSNPN; CDR2 reads SVGIG (reference sequence). The CDR3 region has the DNA TGTGCCTGGAGTATTAGCGCCTACGAGCAGTACTTC. Translation: CAWSISAYEQYF.

The chain employs TRBV7-2 and TRBJ1-5, with 9 nucleotides matching TRBD1. Germline V gene sequence: CDR1 SGHTA, CDR2 FQGNSA. With V trimmed by 2 bases and J by 6 bases, 8 bases remained unmatched. The CDR3 extends over 16 amino acids. CDR3 residues: CASSLRTGEIFQPQHF. The CDR3 nucleotides are TGTGCCAGCAGCTTACGGACAGGGGAGATATTTCAGCCCCAGCATTTT.

The chain links TRBV25-1 to TRBJ2-4, with D perhaps matching TRBD1 (5 bases). There are 17 residues in the CDR3. V lost 2 bases to trimming and J lost 3 bases, with 17 bases between them. Germline CDR1 is MGHDK and CDR2 is SYGVNS. CDR3 sequence: CASSEGRYTRDKNIQYF. DNA for the CDR3: TGTGCCAGCAGTGAAGGTCGTTACACCAGGGACAAAAACATTCAGTACTTC.

The table lists this clone with a few counts. The chain recombines TRBV7-3 with TRBJ1-2; no reliable D call. V lost 5 bases and J lost 6, with 4 bases in between. Germline-derived CDR1 and CDR2 are SGHTA and FQGTGA. The length of the CDR3 is 10 residues. The CDR3 loop is CASSTNGYTF. CDR3 DNA sequence: TGTGCCAGCAGCACTAATGGCTACACCTTC.

The V gene is TRBV9, the J gene TRBJ1-5; D gene ambiguous. CDR1 and CDR2 (germline): SGDLS, YYNGEE. The CDR3 extends over 10 amino acids. Trimming removed 0 bases at V and 16 bases at J, with 8 bases between. This CDR3 reads CASSVAREHF. For the CDR3, the DNA is TGTGCCAGCAGCGTAGCGCGCGAACATTTT.

V gene TRBV6-5 combines with J gene TRBJ2-5; no reliable D call. Germline V gives CDR1 MNHEY, CDR2 SVGAGI. V dropped 0 bases and J dropped 4 bases, with 12 bases sitting between them. The CDR3 extends over 15 amino acids. CDR3 protein: CASSYSGPTRETQYF. For the CDR3, the DNA is TGTGCCAGCAGTTACTCGGGCCCCACCCGAGAGACCCAGTACTTC.

The J gene is TRBJ1-1, the V gene TRBV6-5; D may be TRBD1 (6 bases). Germline V gene data show CDR1 as MNHEY and CDR2 as SVGAGI. This CDR3 is 15 amino acids long. The ends were cut back, 9 bases at V and 4 bases at J, with 21 bases in the middle. The chain's CDR3 is CASTPDRRTGTEAFF. The DNA for the CDR3 is TGTGCCAGTACCCCAGACAGGCGCACTGGCACTGAAGCTTTCTTT.

The rearrangement joins TRBV19 to TRBJ1-1, with TRBD1 matching over 9 bases. CDR3 size: 12 residues. Germline CDR1 reads LNHDA; CDR2 reads SQIVND (reference sequence). The V segment lost 6 bases and the J segment 10 bases; nucleotides outside the gene matches: 6. For the CDR3, the DNA is TGTGCCAGTAGCCCTGCGGACAGGGGAGCTTTCTTT. Translation: CASSPADRGAFF.